The 20 T cell receptor beta chains in this list originate from one sample, sequenced in a study of shared clonotypes between healthy human individuals. Some clones are missing from TCRdb's copy, which holds only in-frame ones; the method was immunoSEQ multiplex PCR. The sample carries around 2,100,000 clones, about 95% recorded once. It was CD45RO-negative cells, positively selected for CCR7, that made up naive CD8 cells, with terminally differentiated effector memory CD45RA+ cells excluded. What was sequenced was naive CD8+ T cells sorted from blood. All receptors come from a man younger than 35 in good health.

This clone was detected once. The chain uses TRBV6-5 and TRBJ2-2; no definite D call. V was trimmed by 2 bases and J by 1 base, leaving 8 bases between them. The CDR3 is made up of 15 amino acids. Per the germline V gene, CDR1 is MNHEY and CDR2 is SVGAGI. The CDR3 DNA is TGTGCCAGCAGTTACGTCGCAGAGAACACCGGGGAGCTGTTTTTT. Translating gives CASSYVAENTGELFF.

The rearrangement joins TRBV11-2 to TRBJ1-3; no firm D call. V was trimmed by 5 bases and J by 0 bases, leaving 8 bases between them. This CDR3 spans 14 amino acids. The germline V gene has CDR1 SGHAT and CDR2 FQNNGV. Here the CDR3 DNA reads TGTGCCAGCAGCCGCCCTAACTCTGGAAACACCATATATTTT. The encoded protein is CASSRPNSGNTIYF.

This clone was detected only a few times. The V and J genes are TRBV27 and TRBJ1-6; D is unresolved. The CDR3 covers 14 residues. The ends were cut back, 3 bases at V and 7 bases at J, with 10 bases in the middle. The germline V gene has CDR1 MNHEY and CDR2 SMNVEV (reference sequence). In DNA, the CDR3 is TGTGCCAGCAGTTTGGTACAGCCCAATTCACCCCTCCACTTT. Its translation is CASSLVQPNSPLHF.

The genes are TRBV6-1 and TRBJ2-7; no clear D gene. The CDR3 is made up of 15 amino acids. With 1 base removed from V and 0 bases from J, the gap between germline ends came to 10 bases. Germline-derived CDR1 and CDR2 are MNHNS and SASEGT. The CDR3 DNA reads TGTGCCAGCAGTGAAGGTCCGAATGGCTCCTACGAGCAGTACTTC. Translating it yields CASSEGPNGSYEQYF.

This chain uses TRBV4-3 with TRBJ1-1, with D maybe TRBD1 (6 bases). This CDR3 has 15 amino acids. CDR1 LGHNA and CDR2 YSLEER come from the germline V gene. V was pared by 5 bases and J by 8 bases, with 21 bases between. DNA for the CDR3: TGCGCCAGCAGCACGGGGGCACCCTCATCAACAGAAGCTTTCTTT. Translating gives CASSTGAPSSTEAFF.

This chain connects TRBV7-9 to TRBJ2-3; a possible D gene is TRBD2 (6 bases). This CDR3 region has 17 residues. The germline V gene has CDR1 SEHNR and CDR2 FQNEAQ (reference sequence). V was shortened by 5 bases and J by 4 bases, with 22 bases between the two germline ends. The CDR3 sequence: CASSLLRGTPSADTQYF. The CDR3 bases are TGTGCCAGCAGCCTACTCCGGGGGACTCCCTCGGCAGATACGCAGTATTTT.

This chain links TRBV4-1 with TRBJ1-1; 10 bases match TRBD1. This CDR3 is built from 15 residues. CDR1 MGHRA and CDR2 YSYEKL come from the germline V gene. J was trimmed by 5 bases and V by 0 bases; bases with no gene match: 3. The CDR3 bases are TGCGCCAGCAGCCAAGATGGGGACAGGGGAACTGAAGCTTTCTTT. Translating gives CASSQDGDRGTEAFF.

The gene calls are TRBV28 and TRBJ2-5, with unresolved D. The V gene's germline CDR1 is MDHEN and CDR2 SYDVKM. The CDR3 spans 13 residues. The V end lost 4 bases, the J end lost 5 bases, and 11 bases lay between the germline ends. CDR3 DNA: TGTGCCAGCAGTTCTCCTACGGACGAGACCCAGTACTTC. This codes for CASSSPTDETQYF.

To note about this clone: This specimen includes other DNA sequences encoding the same CDR3. This rearrangement joins TRBV27 to TRBJ2-7; D unresolved. Trimming took 0 bases from V and 3 from J, leaving 6 bases between them. Germline CDR1 MNHEY, CDR2 SMNVEV (reference sequence). The CDR3 has 13 amino acids. This chain's CDR3 is CASSLSGNYEQYF. The CDR3 nucleotides read TGTGCCAGCAGTTTATCCGGCAACTACGAGCAGTACTTC.

The gene calls are TRBV27 and TRBJ2-2, with D possibly TRBD2 on 6 matching bases. The V and J ends lost 6 bases and 3 bases respectively, with 14 bases between them. Germline CDR1 MNHEY, CDR2 SMNVEV (reference sequence). The CDR3 spans 15 residues. This CDR3 is CASSGLAGYTGELFF. The DNA of the CDR3 is TGTGCCAGCAGCGGGCTTGCGGGGTACACCGGGGAGCTGTTTTTT.

CDR3 protein: CASSRGDEQFF. CDR3 bases: TGTGCCAGCAGTCGGGGGGATGAGCAGTTCTTC. V usage is TRBV27 and J usage is TRBJ2-1; 7 bases are a match to TRBD2. CDR3 size: 11 residues. V trimming: 5 bases; J trimming: 8 bases; junction bases outside the gene matches: 0. Germline assignment: CDR1 MNHEY and CDR2 SMNVEV (reference sequence).

The rearrangement links TRBV28 to TRBJ2-1; 9 nucleotides align to TRBD2. The CDR3 contains 16 residues. Germline CDR1 reads MDHEN; CDR2 reads SYDVKM. Unmatched junction bases numbered 14, after V lost 7 bases and J lost 7 bases. CDR3 loop: CASILARLAGRNEQFF. Here the CDR3 DNA reads TGTGCCAGCATCCTAGCCCGGCTAGCGGGGAGAAATGAGCAGTTCTTC.

This chain uses TRBV19 with TRBJ2-5; 7 bases line up with TRBD1. This CDR3 spans 15 amino acids. V shed 2 bases, J shed 4 bases, and the junction held 7 bases outside the gene matches. Germline V gene sequence: CDR1 LNHDA, CDR2 SQIVND (reference sequence). CDR3: CASSIRDSGAETQYF. The CDR3 nucleotides are TGTGCCAGTAGTATACGGGACAGCGGTGCAGAGACCCAGTACTTC.

The chain recombines TRBV11-3 with TRBJ2-5; possibly TRBD2 for D (7 bases). Germline CDR1 is SGHNT and CDR2 is YENEEA. The CDR3 is 15 residues long. Trimming shortened V by 5 bases and J by 1 base, and 14 bases separated the two germline ends. Written as DNA, the CDR3 is TGTGCCAGCAGCCGAAACGCGGGGGCCCAAGAGACCCAGTACTTC. Translating gives CASSRNAGAQETQYF.

The chain employs TRBV2 and TRBJ2-3, with 9 positions matching TRBD1. Germline loops: CDR1 SNHLY, CDR2 FYNNEI. V lost 2 bases and J lost 1; bases outside the gene matches: 7. This CDR3 has 17 amino acids. CDR3 residues: CASSESGQGLGTDTQYF. The CDR3 DNA reads as TGTGCCAGCAGTGAATCAGGACAGGGGTTAGGCACAGATACGCAGTATTTT.

Notes on this clone: Other DNA sequences from this sample encode an identical CDR3 as well. V is TRBV5-4 and J is TRBJ1-1; D uncertain. The V and J ends lost 7 bases and 1 base respectively, with 5 bases between them. The CDR3 covers 11 residues. The germline V gene encodes CDR1 SGHNT and CDR2 YYREEE (reference sequence). CDR3 region: CASEGNTEAFF. CDR3 nucleotides: TGTGCCAGCGAGGGGAACACTGAAGCTTTCTTT.

A remark on this clone: Other DNA sequences from this sample encode an identical CDR3 as well. V usage is TRBV27 and J usage is TRBJ1-1; D not resolved. Per the germline V gene, CDR1 is MNHEY and CDR2 is SMNVEV (reference sequence). Between the trimmed V and J ends, which lost 2 bases and 2 bases, there was a span of 6 bases. The CDR3 length is 13 residues. CDR3 loop: CASSLGSNTEAFF. In DNA, the CDR3 is TGTGCCAGCAGTTTAGGGAGTAACACTGAAGCTTTCTTT.

The J gene is TRBJ2-7, the V gene TRBV27; perhaps D is TRBD1 or TRBD2 (5 bases each). This CDR3 comprises 11 residues. With 4 bases removed from V and 6 bases from J, the gap between germline ends came to 7 bases. In germline, CDR1 is MNHEY, CDR2 SMNVEV (reference sequence). Here the CDR3 reads CASSWGTEQYF. The CDR3 DNA is TGTGCCAGCAGTTGGGGGACCGAGCAGTACTTC.

V is TRBV7-9 and J is TRBJ1-3; no definite D call. Germline lookup yields CDR1 SEHNR and CDR2 FQNEAQ (reference sequence). The CDR3 length is 15 residues. The V and J ends lost 2 bases and 0 bases respectively, with 8 bases between them. CDR3 sequence: CASSLSESSGNTIYF. The DNA of the CDR3 is TGTGCCAGCAGCTTAAGTGAGAGCTCTGGAAACACCATATATTTT.

In its sample, this clone was seen once. This chain links TRBV7-9 with TRBJ1-5, with 11 bases matching TRBD1. The V segment lost 1 base and the J segment 2 bases; nucleotides outside the gene matches: 1. The V gene's germline CDR1 is SEHNR and CDR2 FQNEAQ (reference sequence). The CDR3 runs 16 residues. CDR3: CASSLGGQGGNQPQHF. The DNA of the CDR3 is TGTGCCAGCAGCTTAGGGGGACAGGGGGGCAATCAGCCCCAGCATTTT.